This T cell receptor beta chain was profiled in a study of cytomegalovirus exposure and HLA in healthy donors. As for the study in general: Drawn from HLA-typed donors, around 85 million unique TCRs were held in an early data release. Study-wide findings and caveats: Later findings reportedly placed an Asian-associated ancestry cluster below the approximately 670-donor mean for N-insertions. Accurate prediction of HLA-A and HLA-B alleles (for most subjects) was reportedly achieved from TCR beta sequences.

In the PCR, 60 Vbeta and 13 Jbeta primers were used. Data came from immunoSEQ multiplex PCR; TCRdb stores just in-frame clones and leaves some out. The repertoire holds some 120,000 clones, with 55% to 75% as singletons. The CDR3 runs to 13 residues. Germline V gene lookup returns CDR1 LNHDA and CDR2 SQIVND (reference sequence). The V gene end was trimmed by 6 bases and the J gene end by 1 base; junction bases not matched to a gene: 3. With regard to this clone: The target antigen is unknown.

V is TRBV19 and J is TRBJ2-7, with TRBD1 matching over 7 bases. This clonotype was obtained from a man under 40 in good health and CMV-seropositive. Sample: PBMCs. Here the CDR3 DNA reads TGTGCCAGTAGCATGGGACAGTCCTACGAGCAGTACTTC. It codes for CASSMGQSYEQYF.